A selection of T cell receptor beta chains follows, all from one sample in a study of CD8 T cells in Susac syndrome. TCRdb re-called the immunoSEQ multiplex PCR reads through MiXCR, storing one row per CDR3 protein. The sample yields roughly 130,000 distinct CDR3 sequences, around 94% seen once. Input material: CD4+ T cells from PBMCs. The receptors originated from a human donor with multiple sclerosis. CDR3s include the opening cysteine and the closing phenylalanine or tryptophan. The D gene is left open where the match is weak. Clone size is shown for a subset of rows, as once, few, many or a class of expanded clone.

>.|TRBV28|TRBD1|TRBJ1-2|13
CASSGQGNYGYTF
TGTGCCAGCAGCGGACAGGGGAACTATGGCTACACCTTC
>.|TRBV13|.|TRBJ2-1|13
CASSYTRGNEQFF
TGTGCCAGCAGCTATACCCGAGGCAATGAGCAGTTCTTC
>.|TRBV2|TRBD2|TRBJ2-5|13
CASSLTSLKTQYF
TGTGCCAGCAGTCTGACTAGCTTGAAGACCCAGTACTTC
>.|TRBV6-5|.|TRBJ1-2|11
CASKLGRGYTF
TGTGCCAGCAAGTTAGGGCGCGGCTACACCTTC
>.|TRBV6-2/TRBV6-3|.|TRBJ2-3|11
CASSRERMQYF
TGTGCCAGCAGTAGAGAGCGGATGCAGTATTTT
>.|TRBV12-3/TRBV12-4|.|TRBJ1-4|13
CASSLGLAEKLFF
TGTGCCAGCAGTTTAGGGTTAGCAGAAAAACTGTTTTTT
>.|TRBV10-3|TRBD1|TRBJ1-1|16
CAISEWTGGGNTEAFF
TGTGCCATCAGTGAGTGGACAGGGGGTGGGAACACTGAAGCTTTCTTT
>.|TRBV6-1|.|TRBJ2-7|15
CASSERPGNPYEQYF
TGTGCCAGCAGTGAAAGGCCAGGGAATCCGTACGAGCAGTACTTC
>.|TRBV12-3/TRBV12-4|.|TRBJ2-7|15
CASSLQGTLTYEQYF
TGTGCCAGCAGTCTCCAGGGTACCCTGACCTACGAGCAGTACTTC
>.|TRBV5-1|.|TRBJ1-2|15
CASSLRRPSDYGYTF
TGCGCCAGCAGCCTCAGACGTCCCTCGGACTATGGCTACACCTTC
>.|TRBV7-9|TRBD1|TRBJ2-7|15
CASSIPGQGAYEQYF
TGTGCCAGCAGCATCCCGGGACAGGGGGCCTACGAGCAGTACTTC
>.|TRBV29-1|.|TRBJ1-3|14
CSADGGLSGNTIYF
TGCAGCGCCGACGGGGGCCTCTCTGGAAACACCATATATTTT
>.|TRBV18|.|TRBJ1-4|14
CASSPPGVNEKLFF
TGTGCCAGCTCACCACCGGGGGTGAATGAAAAACTGTTTTTT
>.|TRBV2|TRBD2|TRBJ2-4|14
CASSEGLAGVTQYF
TGTGCCAGCAGTGAAGGACTAGCGGGAGTTACTCAGTACTTC
>.|TRBV12-3/TRBV12-4|.|TRBJ2-7|12
CASSLSSHEQYF
TGTGCCAGCAGTTTATCGTCCCACGAGCAGTACTTC
>.|TRBV12-3/TRBV12-4|.|TRBJ1-2|14
CASSPETANYGYTF
TGTGCCAGCAGTCCCGAGACAGCTAACTATGGCTACACCTTC
>.|TRBV27|.|TRBJ1-5|14
CASSPRHSNQPQHF
TGTGCCAGCAGCCCTCGGCATAGCAATCAGCCCCAGCATTTT
>once|TRBV27|.|TRBJ2-7|13
CASKGHTFGEQYF
TGTGCCAGCAAAGGCCATACCTTTGGCGAGCAGTACTTC
>.|TRBV27|TRBD1|TRBJ2-2|15
CASSFGQGGTGELFF
TGTGCCAGCAGTTTTGGACAGGGGGGCACCGGGGAGCTGTTTTTT
>.|TRBV5-1|.|TRBJ1-6|15
CASSLTGTNNSPLHF
TGCGCCAGCAGCCTGACCGGGACAAATAATTCACCCCTCCACTTT
>once|TRBV29-1|.|TRBJ1-1|15
CSVEEPHQGGTEAFF
TGCAGCGTTGAAGAGCCACACCAGGGAGGCACTGAAGCTTTCTTT
>.|TRBV4-2|.|TRBJ1-2|15
CASSQGLQGHYGYTF
TGTGCCAGCAGCCAAGGGCTTCAGGGACACTATGGCTACACCTTC
>.|TRBV5-6|.|TRBJ2-5|15
CASSPPQGYDETQYF
TGTGCCAGCAGCCCCCCCCAGGGCTATGATGAGACCCAGTACTTC
>.|TRBV20-1|.|TRBJ2-3|17
CSAFPANIGGSTDTQYF
TGCAGTGCTTTCCCAGCCAATATAGGCGGGAGCACAGATACGCAGTATTTT
>.|TRBV27|.|TRBJ2-4|19
CASDSLYFCASSSRNIQYF
.
>.|TRBV5-4|TRBD1|TRBJ2-7|16
CASSLAPRTGLYEQYF
TGTGCCAGCAGCTTGGCCCCACGGACAGGGCTCTACGAGCAGTACTTC
>.|TRBV25-1|.|TRBJ2-2|15
CASSPGGTPGGELFF
TGTGCCAGCAGCCCCGGAGGCACCCCCGGGGGGGAGCTGTTTTTT
>.|TRBV7-2|.|TRBJ2-3|16
CASSPWGAGSTDTQYF
TGTGCCAGCAGCCCCTGGGGAGCGGGTAGCACAGATACGCAGTATTTT
>once|TRBV30|TRBD1|TRBJ2-7|13
CAGDSDLASEQYF
TGTGCCGGGGACAGCGACTTGGCTAGCGAGCAGTACTTC
>.|TRBV3-1|TRBD1|TRBJ1-5|13
CASSSTGIEPQHF
TGTGCCAGCAGCTCGACAGGGATCGAACCCCAGCATTTT
>once|TRBV5-4|.|TRBJ1-2|16
CASSFWAGSRVDGYTF
TGTGCCAGCAGCTTCTGGGCAGGATCTCGAGTCGATGGCTACACCTTC
>.|TRBV19|TRBD1|TRBJ2-4|15
CASSMGQGTINIQYF
TGTGCCAGTAGTATGGGACAGGGTACAATAAACATTCAGTACTTC
>.|TRBV9|.|TRBJ2-7|13
CASSVGALNEQYF
TGTGCCAGCAGCGTCGGCGCTCTAAACGAGCAGTACTTC
>.|TRBV6-5|.|TRBJ1-5|13
CASSRTHNQPQHF
TGTGCCAGCAGTCGGACACACAATCAGCCCCAGCATTTT
>.|TRBV14|.|TRBJ2-1|13
CASSQDLKNEQFF
TGTGCCAGCAGCCAAGATCTGAAGAATGAGCAGTTCTTC
>once|TRBV5-6|TRBD2|TRBJ2-2|15
CASSTGTRRTGELFF
TGTGCCAGCAGCACCGGGACTAGAAGGACCGGGGAGCTGTTTTTT
>.|TRBV29-1|TRBD1|TRBJ1-2|12
CSVESDRGAYTF
TGCAGCGTTGAATCCGACAGGGGTGCCTACACCTTC
>.|TRBV5-4|.|TRBJ1-2|14
CASPSRGRSYGYTF
TGTGCCAGCCCTTCCCGGGGGAGGTCGTACGGCTACACCTTC
>.|TRBV30|.|TRBJ2-2|13
CAWSRVSTGELFF
TGTGCCTGGAGTAGGGTGAGCACCGGGGAGCTGTTTTTT
>.|TRBV12-3/TRBV12-4|.|TRBJ2-7|12
CASTGRYYEQYF
TGTGCCAGCACAGGTCGATACTACGAGCAGTACTTC
>once|TRBV18|.|TRBJ2-1|14
CASSPPGDYNEQFF
TGTGCCAGCTCACCACCGGGGGATTACAATGAGCAGTTCTTC
>.|TRBV18|TRBD1|TRBJ2-5|15
CASSPAGGAGETQYF
TGTGCCAGCTCCCCCGCAGGGGGCGCAGGGGAGACCCAGTACTTC
>.|TRBV9|TRBD2|TRBJ2-1|16
CASSVGVETSGREQFF
TGTGCCAGCAGCGTAGGGGTGGAGACTAGCGGCCGTGAGCAGTTCTTC
>.|TRBV30|TRBD2|TRBJ2-7|12
CAWRSGGYEQYF
TGTGCCTGGAGGTCGGGGGGCTACGAGCAGTACTTC
>.|TRBV2|.|TRBJ1-1|12
CASMESATEAFF
TGTGCCAGCATGGAGTCGGCCACTGAAGCTTTCTTT
>.|TRBV6-5|TRBD1|TRBJ2-7|14
CASSRQGPTYEQYF
TGTGCCAGCAGTCGACAGGGACCTACCTACGAGCAGTACTTC
>.|TRBV5-1|.|TRBJ1-5|15
CASSPDSWGDQPQHF
TGCGCCAGCAGCCCGGACTCATGGGGCGATCAGCCCCAGCATTTT
>.|TRBV24-1|.|TRBJ2-3|13
CATSEGVSDTQYF
TGTGCCACCAGTGAGGGCGTGTCCGATACGCAGTATTTT
>.|TRBV29-1|.|TRBJ2-3|11
CSDYRADTQYF
TGCAGCGACTACAGGGCAGATACGCAGTATTTT
>.|TRBV18|.|TRBJ1-1|12
CASSPVAEDSSF
TGTGCCAGCTCACCAGTTGCTGAGGACTCCTCCTTT